The rows below give T cell receptor beta chains drawn from one sample of a study of OX40 agonist ivuxolimab in advanced cancers. Profiled with immunoSEQ multiplex PCR; TCRdb holds only in-frame clones, not every one. Of roughly 61,000 clones listed, approximately 90% are singletons. The sequencing used CD4+ or CD8+ T cells sorted from blood, collected in a trial of the OX40 agonist ivuxolimab. Receptor source: an adult with an advanced solid tumor such as melanoma, head and neck, liver or kidney cancer. Both conserved end residues are part of each CDR3. D genes are given only for firm matches. Clone size, where shown, is once, few, many, or a class for clones that have expanded.

CDR3 DNA | CDR3 protein | CDR3 length | V gene | D gene | clone size | J gene
TGTGCCAGCAGCTTGGTGACAGGGGGGGATCAGCCCCAGCATTTT | CASSLVTGGDQPQHF | 15 | TRBV7-2 | TRBD1 | . | TRBJ1-5
TGTGCCAGCAGCCACCCCCCTGGGGACAACAAGTACACCATATATTTT | CASSHPPGDNKYTIYF | 16 | TRBV7-8 | . | . | TRBJ1-3
TGTGCCAGCAGCCCCAATACCAGGGGATCAGGTGGCTACACCTTC | CASSPNTRGSGGYTF | 15 | TRBV7-7 | . | . | TRBJ1-2
TGTGCCAGCAGCGAGACGTTAAGCTCCTACGAGCAGTACTTC | CASSETLSSYEQYF | 14 | TRBV5-6 | . | . | TRBJ2-7
TGTGCCAGTAAGCCAGACAATAGCAATCAGCCCCAGCATTTT | CASKPDNSNQPQHF | 14 | TRBV19 | . | . | TRBJ1-5
TGTGCCAGCAGTTTCGGGGAGGGCTATGGCTACACCTTC | CASSFGEGYGYTF | 13 | TRBV6-1 | . | few | TRBJ1-2
TGTGCCAGCAGTTTCCTAAACAGGGGGAATAACTATGGCTACACCTTC | CASSFLNRGNNYGYTF | 16 | TRBV27 | TRBD1 | . | TRBJ1-2
TGTGCCAGTAGTATAGATTTTGCCAGCGGCTACACCTTC | CASSIDFASGYTF | 13 | TRBV19 | . | . | TRBJ1-2
TGTGCCAGCAGCCCTCCCTCGACAGGGCTCCACGAGCAGTACTTC | CASSPPSTGLHEQYF | 15 | TRBV28 | TRBD1 | . | TRBJ2-7
TGTGCCAGCAGCCGGGCCGGAAACTATGGCTACACCTTC | CASSRAGNYGYTF | 13 | TRBV11-2 | . | few | TRBJ1-2
TGTGCCAGCACCTTGGACAGTCCTAACTATGGCTACACCTTC | CASTLDSPNYGYTF | 14 | TRBV5-4 | . | . | TRBJ1-2
TGTGCCAGCAGCAAAGGGATAGGCGGCCCCGGCGGTGAAAAACTGTTTTTT | CASSKGIGGPGGEKLFF | 17 | TRBV21-1 | . | . | TRBJ1-4
TGTGCCAGCAGCTTAGGGGCCAACACCGGGGAGCTGTTTTTT | CASSLGANTGELFF | 14 | TRBV11-2 | . | . | TRBJ2-2